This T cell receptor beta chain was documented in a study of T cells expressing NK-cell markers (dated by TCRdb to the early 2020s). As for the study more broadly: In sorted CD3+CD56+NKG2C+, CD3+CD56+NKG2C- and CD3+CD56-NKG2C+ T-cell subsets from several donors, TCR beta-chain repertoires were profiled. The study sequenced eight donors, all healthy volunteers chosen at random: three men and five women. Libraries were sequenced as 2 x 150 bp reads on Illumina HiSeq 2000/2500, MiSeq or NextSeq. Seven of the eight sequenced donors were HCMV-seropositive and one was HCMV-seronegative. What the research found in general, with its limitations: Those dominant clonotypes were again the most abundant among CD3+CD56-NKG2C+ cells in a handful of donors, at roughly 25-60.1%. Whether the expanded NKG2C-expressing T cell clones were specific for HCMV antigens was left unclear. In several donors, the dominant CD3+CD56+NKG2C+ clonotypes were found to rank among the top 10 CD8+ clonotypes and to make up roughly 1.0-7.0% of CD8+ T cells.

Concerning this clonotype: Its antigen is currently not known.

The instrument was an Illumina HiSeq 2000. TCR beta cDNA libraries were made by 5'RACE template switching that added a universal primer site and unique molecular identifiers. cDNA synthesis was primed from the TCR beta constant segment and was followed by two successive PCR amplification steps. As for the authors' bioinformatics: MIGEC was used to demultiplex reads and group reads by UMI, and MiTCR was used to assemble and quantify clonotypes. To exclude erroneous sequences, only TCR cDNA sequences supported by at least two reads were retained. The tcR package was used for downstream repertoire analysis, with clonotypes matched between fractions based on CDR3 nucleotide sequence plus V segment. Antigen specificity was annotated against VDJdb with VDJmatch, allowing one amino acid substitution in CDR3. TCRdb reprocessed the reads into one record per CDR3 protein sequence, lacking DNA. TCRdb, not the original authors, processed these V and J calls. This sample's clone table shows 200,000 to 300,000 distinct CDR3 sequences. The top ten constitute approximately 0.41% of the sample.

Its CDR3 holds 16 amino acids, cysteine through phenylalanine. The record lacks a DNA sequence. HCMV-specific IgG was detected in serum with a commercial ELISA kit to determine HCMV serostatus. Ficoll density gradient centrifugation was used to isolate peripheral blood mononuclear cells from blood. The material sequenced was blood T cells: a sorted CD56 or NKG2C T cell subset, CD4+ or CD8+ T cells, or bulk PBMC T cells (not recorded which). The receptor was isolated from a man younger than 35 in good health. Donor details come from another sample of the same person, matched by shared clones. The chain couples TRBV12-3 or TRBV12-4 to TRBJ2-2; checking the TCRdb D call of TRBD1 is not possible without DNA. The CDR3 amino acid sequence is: CATYPWGTATGGELFF.